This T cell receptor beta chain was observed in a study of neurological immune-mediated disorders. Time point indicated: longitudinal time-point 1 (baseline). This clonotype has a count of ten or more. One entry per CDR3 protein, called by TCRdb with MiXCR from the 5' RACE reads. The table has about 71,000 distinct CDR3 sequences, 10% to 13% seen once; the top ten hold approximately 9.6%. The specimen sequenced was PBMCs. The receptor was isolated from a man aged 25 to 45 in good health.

In nucleotides, the CDR3 is TGTGCCAGCAGCTTGCTAGGGACGGGTTGGGCTGAAGCTTTCTTT. Residues: CASSLLGTGWAEAFF. J is TRBJ1-1 and V is TRBV5-5; tentatively, D is TRBD1 (5 bases). V gave up 1 base and J gave up 6 bases, with 16 bases separating them. Germline CDR1 is SGHKS and CDR2 is YYEKEE (reference sequence). The CDR3 is made up of 15 amino acids.